This T cell receptor (beta chain) was sequenced for a study of glioma-infiltrating T cells after dendritic cell vaccination. Sequencing used immunoSEQ multiplex PCR; TCRdb keeps in-frame clones, though not all of them. The table lists roughly 68,000 clones, roughly 80% of them singletons, with approximately 8.5% in the top ten. Trimming at V came to 4 bases and at J to 1 base, leaving 7 bases not matched to a gene. The CDR3 has 15 residues. CDR1 is MDHEN, CDR2 SYDVKM, per germline. J is TRBJ2-7 and V is TRBV28, with TRBD1 matching over 7 bases. Specimen: blood, collected before dendritic cell vaccination. This receptor was taken from a human donor with glioblastoma. CDR3 amino acids: CASSWMGRGSYEQYF. The CDR3 nucleotides are TGTGCCAGCAGTTGGATGGGCAGGGGGTCCTACGAGCAGTACTTC.